The next 30 T cell receptor beta chains were all read from a single sample in a study of shared clonotypes between healthy human individuals (dated by TCRdb to between 2020 and 2021). CD8 naive samples were obtained by positive selection for CCR7 among CD45RO-negative cells, yielding a CD45RA+CCR7+ population from which TemRA cells were excluded. The library relied on the immunoSEQ multiplex PCR assay. TCRdb's version of the immuneACCESS table is confined to in-frame rearrangements and falls short of the full clone set. An unresolved V gene accounts for under half of the shortfall where checked; the remainder is of unknown origin. For this sample there are a few million clones; around 95% appear just once. The ten largest clones represent around 1.8% of the sample. The specimen was naive CD8+ T cells from PBMCs. The sample's cell subset or site label is to be understood as: CD45RA+CCR7+. The receptors originated from a man aged 18 to 29 in good health. Some clones in this sample may be carry-over from other donors' samples.

The chain has TRBV4-2 and TRBJ2-7; TRBD2 agrees at 11 bases. The germline V gene encodes CDR1 LGHNA and CDR2 YNFKEQ. The CDR3 runs to 17 residues. V lost 1 base and J lost 0; bases outside the gene matches: 5. CDR3 nucleotide sequence: TGTGCCAGCAGCCAAGTCGGCCTAGCGGGAGGCTCCTACGAGCAGTACTTC. It codes for CASSQVGLAGGSYEQYF.

The rearrangement uses TRBV4-2 and TRBJ2-1, with 7 bases lining up with TRBD1. The germline gives CDR1 LGHNA, CDR2 YNFKEQ. V gave up 3 bases and J gave up 2 bases; unmatched junction bases: 1. The CDR3 totals 14 residues. The CDR3 spells CASSHGTAYNEQFF. The CDR3 coding sequence is TGTGCCAGCAGCCACGGGACAGCCTACAATGAGCAGTTCTTC.

A note on this clone: Other nucleotide sequences in the sample specify the same CDR3. V and J are TRBV9 and TRBJ1-4; D gene unclear. Trimming cost V 5 bases and J 8 bases, with 10 bases left between them. Germline V gene lookup returns CDR1 SGDLS and CDR2 YYNGEE. The CDR3 contains 12 residues. The CDR3 reads CASSGGGEKLFF. The CDR3 coding sequence is TGTGCCAGCAGTGGAGGAGGGGAAAAACTGTTTTTT.

The chain recombines TRBV6-5 with TRBJ1-2; possible D gene TRBD1, 5 bases. CDR1 and CDR2 (germline): MNHEY, SVGAGI. The CDR3 covers 15 residues. With 8 bases removed from V and 1 base from J, the gap between germline ends came to 17 bases. The DNA of the CDR3 is TGTGCCAGCCTGCCACGGGACGGCATTAACTATGGCTACACCTTC. Its translation is CASLPRDGINYGYTF.

The CDR3 bases are TGTGCCAGCAGCTTAGATAGGGAGCGGGAGACTGATACGCAGTATTTT. Its translation: CASSLDRERETDTQYF. The V and J genes are TRBV7-9 and TRBJ2-3; 8 positions agree with TRBD2. The CDR3 extends over 16 amino acids. V was pared by 1 base and J by 6 bases, with 9 bases of the junction left unmatched. Germline loops: CDR1 SEHNR, CDR2 FQNEAQ (reference sequence).

CDR3 in DNA: TGTGCCAGCAGCTTAGAAGCGGGTCTTCGAGGGTACGAGCAGTACTTC. It codes for CASSLEAGLRGYEQYF. V usage is TRBV11-2 and J usage is TRBJ2-7, with D perhaps TRBD2 (6 bases). The germline V gene encodes CDR1 SGHAT and CDR2 FQNNGV. Trimming pared 0 bases from V and 4 bases from J, leaving 16 bases between. This CDR3 has 16 amino acids.

A remark on this clone: This CDR3 is also generated by other DNA sequences in the sample. The chain combines TRBV28 with TRBJ1-5; a possible D gene is TRBD1 (6 bases). V shed 3 bases and J shed 0 bases, with 12 bases lying between them. Germline loops: CDR1 MDHEN, CDR2 SYDVKM. The CDR3 totals 16 residues. In DNA, the CDR3 is TGTGCCAGCAGTTTCGGGCAGGGGTATAGCAATCAGCCCCAGCATTTT. Translation gives CASSFGQGYSNQPQHF.

The chain carries TRBV19 and TRBJ2-1; D might be TRBD1 (6 bases). Trimming took 0 bases from V and 14 from J, leaving 14 bases between them. Germline V gene sequence: CDR1 LNHDA, CDR2 SQIVND (reference sequence). The CDR3 runs to 13 residues. The CDR3 DNA is TGTGCCAGTAGTATAGACCCACAGGGAAAGGAGTTCTTC. This gives the protein CASSIDPQGKEFF. The whole variable domain, remainder taken from reference TRBV19 and TRBJ2-1, is DGGITQSPKYLFRKEGQNVTLSCEQNLNHDAMYWYRQDPGQGLRLIYYSQIVNDFQKGDIAEGYSVSREKKESFPLTVTSAQKNPTAFYLCASSIDPQGKEFFGPGTRLTVL.

The CDR3 here is CASSHGPVDRYTYEQYF. The DNA for the CDR3 is TGTGCCAGCAGTCACGGGCCCGTGGACAGATACACCTACGAGCAGTACTTC. The genes are TRBV28 and TRBJ2-7; D is possibly TRBD1 (6 bases). The germline CDR1 and CDR2 sequences are MDHEN and SYDVKM. V lost 5 bases, J lost 2 bases, and 22 bases lay in between. The CDR3 has 17 residues.

J is TRBJ2-7 and V is TRBV13; the match to TRBD2 covers 7 bases. Trimming took 6 bases from V and 7 from J; bases not matched to a gene: 15. Germline-derived CDR1 and CDR2 are PRHDT and FYEKMQ (reference sequence). This CDR3 region has 15 residues. The CDR3 here is CASRKGRENLREQYF. The CDR3 nucleotides are TGTGCCAGCAGGAAAGGGAGGGAAAATTTGCGGGAGCAGTACTTC.

The chain joins TRBV4-1 to TRBJ1-4; TRBD1 matches at 8 bases. The CDR3 totals 16 residues. The V gene end was trimmed by 4 bases and the J gene end by 5 bases; junction bases not matched to a gene: 9. Germline V gene lookup returns CDR1 MGHRA and CDR2 YSYEKL. The CDR3 nucleotides read TGCGCCAGCAGCCTACGGTATCGACAGGGGAATGAAAAACTGTTTTTT. As protein: CASSLRYRQGNEKLFF.

The J gene is TRBJ2-3, the V gene TRBV4-1; the match to TRBD2 covers 8 bases. CDR1 is MGHRA, CDR2 YSYEKL, per germline. There are 16 residues in the CDR3. Trimming at V came to 0 bases and at J to 4 bases, leaving 6 bases not matched to a gene. The CDR3 nucleotides are TGCGCCAGCAGCCAAGATGTAGCGGGAAGGTCAGATACGCAGTATTTT. Its translation: CASSQDVAGRSDTQYF.

The chain employs TRBV28 and TRBJ2-7; TRBD2 might be the D (7 bases). This CDR3 is 14 amino acids long. V was clipped by 6 bases and J by 2 bases, with 14 bases between them. Germline V CDR1 and CDR2: MDHEN, SYDVKM. The CDR3 loop is CASRGRDTAYEQYF. The CDR3 DNA reads as TGTGCCAGCAGGGGGAGGGACACCGCCTACGAGCAGTACTTC.

The rearrangement uses TRBV6-5 and TRBJ2-1; D unclear. CDR1 and CDR2 (germline): MNHEY, SVGAGI. Trimming pared 4 bases from V and 3 bases from J, leaving 13 bases between. The CDR3 is 15 amino acids. The CDR3 sequence: CASSLVGQDYNEQFF. The DNA of the CDR3 is TGTGCCAGCAGTTTGGTTGGGCAGGACTACAATGAGCAGTTCTTC.

The chain joins TRBV7-9 to TRBJ2-7, with 8 nucleotides matching TRBD2. Per germline, CDR1 SEHNR and CDR2 FQNEAQ (reference sequence). The CDR3 has 15 amino acids. The ends lost 5 bases at V and 0 bases at J; junction bases unmatched: 6. The CDR3: CASSLKREYSYEQYF. Written as DNA, the CDR3 is TGTGCCAGCAGCCTCAAGCGGGAGTACTCCTACGAGCAGTACTTC.

This clone was detected once. This sequence joins TRBV4-1 and TRBJ2-7; D gene unclear. V was clipped by 0 bases and J by 0 bases, with 9 bases between them. This CDR3 region has 15 residues. Germline values: CDR1 MGHRA, CDR2 YSYEKL. The CDR3: CASSQETVSSYEQYF. Here the CDR3 DNA reads TGCGCCAGCAGCCAAGAGACGGTCAGCTCCTACGAGCAGTACTTC.

This chain joins TRBV10-1 and TRBJ2-2; no clear D gene. Germline V gives CDR1 WNHNN, CDR2 SYGVQD (reference sequence). Trimming pared 9 bases from V and 5 bases from J, leaving 22 bases between. CDR3 length: 16 residues. For the CDR3, the DNA is TGCGCCAGGGTAGGTAGCCTGGAGAAGAAGACCGGGGAGCTGTTTTTT. It specifies CARVGSLEKKTGELFF.

V gene TRBV6-5 combines with J gene TRBJ1-1; D is unresolved. With 9 bases removed from V and 5 bases from J, the gap between germline ends came to 16 bases. The germline CDR1 and CDR2 sequences are MNHEY and SVGAGI. The CDR3 spans 13 residues. The CDR3 bases are TGTGCCAGACGAGGCCCGGGGAGGACTGAAGCTTTCTTT. Protein product: CARRGPGRTEAFF.

The rearrangement links TRBV2 to TRBJ1-2; D unclear. Germline values: CDR1 SNHLY, CDR2 FYNNEI. The CDR3 loop spans 14 amino acids. The ends were cut back, 6 bases at V and 4 bases at J, with 15 bases in the middle. The CDR3 sequence is CASREPERVYGYTF. DNA for the CDR3: TGTGCCAGCAGGGAGCCCGAGAGGGTCTATGGCTACACCTTC. The full variable domain, completed using reference TRBV2 and TRBJ1-2, is EPEVTQTPSHQVTQMGQEVILRCVPISNHLYFYWYRQILGQKVEFLVSFYNNEISEKSEIFDDQFSVERPDGSNFTLKIRSTKLEDSAMYFCASREPERVYGYTFGSGTRLTVV.

The chain is built from TRBV4-2 and TRBJ2-7, with 7 bases lining up with TRBD2. J lost 0 bases, V lost 4 bases, and 0 bases had no gene match. Germline V gene sequence: CDR1 LGHNA, CDR2 YNFKEQ. This CDR3 region has 13 residues. The CDR3 DNA is TGTGCCAGCAGCCCTAGCGGCTCCTACGAGCAGTACTTC. The encoded protein is CASSPSGSYEQYF.

The chain recombines TRBV18 with TRBJ2-7, with 9 bases matching TRBD1. With V trimmed by 6 bases and J by 3 bases, 6 bases remained unmatched. Germline loops: CDR1 KGHSH, CDR2 LQKENI. The CDR3 is made up of 14 amino acids. DNA for the CDR3: TGTGCCAGCTCCCTGACAGGGGGTATCTACGAGCAGTACTTC. Protein sequence: CASSLTGGIYEQYF.

This rearrangement joins TRBV27 to TRBJ2-1, with TRBD1 matching over 11 bases. CDR1 is MNHEY and CDR2 is SMNVEV in the germline V gene (reference sequence). V gave up 5 bases and J gave up 8 bases; unmatched junction bases: 5. The CDR3 loop spans 14 amino acids. CDR3: CASSAGQGGDEQFF. The CDR3 nucleotides read TGTGCCAGCAGTGCGGGACAGGGGGGCGATGAGCAGTTCTTC.

The V call is TRBV21-1, the J call TRBJ1-1; the table's D call, TRBD1, has no DNA check behind it. TRBV21-1 is shown as a pseudogene. This CDR3 comprises 13 residues. The CDR3, as DNA: TGTGCCAGCAGAACAGGGATTTTTACTGAAGCTTTCTTT. Encoded protein: CASRTGIFTEAFF.

The chain combines TRBV7-9 with TRBJ1-1; D is possibly TRBD1 (5 bases). The germline V gene has CDR1 SEHNR and CDR2 FQNEAQ (reference sequence). Trimming pared 2 bases from V and 8 bases from J, leaving 15 bases between. The CDR3 loop spans 14 amino acids. CDR3 DNA: TGTGCCAGCAGCTTAAACTCCCGAAGGGACGAAGCTTTCTTT. It encodes CASSLNSRRDEAFF. The variable domain in full, completed from reference TRBV7-9 and TRBJ1-1, reads DTGVSQNPRHKITKRGQNVTFRCDPISEHNRLYWYRQTLGQGPEFLTYFQNEAQLEKSRLLSDRFSAERPKGSFSTLEIQRTEQGDSAMYLCASSLNSRRDEAFFGQGTRLTVV.

The chain couples TRBV28 to TRBJ1-1; unclear D gene. The CDR3 loop spans 16 amino acids. V lost 5 bases, J lost 0 bases, and 16 bases lay in between. The germline V gene encodes CDR1 MDHEN and CDR2 SYDVKM. CDR3 nucleotides: TGTGCCAGCAGTACCCCACGCGGAGGCCTGAACACTGAAGCTTTCTTT. This translates into CASSTPRGGLNTEAFF.

Comment on this clone: The identical CDR3 is also encoded by other nucleotide sequences in the sample. The rearrangement joins TRBV7-9 to TRBJ1-1; no clear D gene. Germline lookup yields CDR1 SEHNR and CDR2 FQNEAQ (reference sequence). The V gene lost 5 bases and the J gene lost 0 bases, with 4 bases spanning the gap. The CDR3 runs to 12 residues. This CDR3 reads CASSPMNTEAFF. The CDR3, as DNA: TGTGCCAGCAGCCCAATGAACACTGAAGCTTTCTTT.

This chain uses TRBV27 with TRBJ2-1, with D tentatively TRBD2 (6 bases). Trimming removed 5 bases from V and 8 bases from J, with 22 bases in between. Germline CDR1 and CDR2: MNHEY and SMNVEV (reference sequence). This CDR3 has 16 residues. The CDR3 nucleotides are TGTGCCAGCAGTAGCATCGGGAGAGGGCTTGAGGATGAGCAGTTCTTC. This codes for CASSSIGRGLEDEQFF.

Comments on this clone: The same CDR3 can be traced to other DNA sequences in this sample. This rearrangement joins TRBV27 to TRBJ2-1; TRBD1 agrees at 8 bases. The junction had 1 base not matched to a gene; V was cut back by 6 bases and J by 0 bases. The V gene's germline CDR1 is MNHEY and CDR2 SMNVEV (reference sequence). This CDR3 comprises 14 residues. The CDR3 is CASRDRGSYNEQFF. CDR3 sequence (DNA): TGTGCCAGCAGAGACAGGGGCTCCTACAATGAGCAGTTCTTC.

V and J are TRBV4-2 and TRBJ2-1; TRBD2 matches at 10 bases. V shed 1 base, J shed 4 bases, and the junction held 7 bases outside the gene matches. The CDR3 covers 17 residues. Germline values: CDR1 LGHNA, CDR2 YNFKEQ. CDR3 in amino acids: CASSQVSGTSAYNEQFF. The CDR3 DNA reads as TGTGCCAGCAGCCAAGTCTCCGGGACTAGCGCTTACAATGAGCAGTTCTTC.

This rearrangement joins TRBV19 to TRBJ2-1, with 7 bases aligning to TRBD1. The CDR3 runs to 15 residues. CDR1 is LNHDA and CDR2 is SQIVND in the germline V gene (reference sequence). The ends lost 1 base at V and 6 bases at J; junction bases unmatched: 6. CDR3 loop: CASSIGQGTANEQFF. The CDR3 DNA follows: TGTGCCAGTAGTATAGGACAGGGAACCGCCAATGAGCAGTTCTTC.